The entry below gives a single TCR beta chain sequence along with its context. This clonotype came up a few times. What antigen it recognizes has not been identified. There are no base qualities to consult, and no much larger clone falls within one base. The CDR3 starts with the cysteine, ends with the phenylalanine, and has 18 residues. Kept here is only the CDR3 DNA, which spans 54 bases and is read in frame from base 1. Trimmed from V: 5 bases; trimmed from J: 3 bases; junction bases lacking a gene match: 9. The data stem from a study of T-cell memory formation after mild COVID-19 (dated by TCRdb to the early 2020s). Concerning the study at large: Most TCR sequence clusters were specific to one of the two donors. In a couple of donors, T-cell clones that expanded and contracted after mild COVID-19 were tracked by sequencing TCRalpha and TCRbeta repertoires over time. Two young, previously healthy adult volunteers made up the cohort, one male and one female. What the work shows at the level of the full study, not this receptor alone: Clones that contracted from day 15 to 85 showed balanced CD4/CD8 phenotypes, whereas a second wave of clones that expanded from day 15 to 37 leaned towards CD4+. SARS-CoV-2 specificity of the second-wave clones peaking on day 37 was not confirmed. Contracting CD4+ clones were located mainly in the CM and EM memory subsets, whereas CD8+ clones were found to be enriched in EMRA. Only a couple of mild cases were covered by the study, and larger cohorts that include severe cases with pre-infection samples were considered necessary. Some responding clones were detected in pre-infection memory, suggesting pre-existing cross-reactive memory T cells joined the SARS-CoV-2 response.

The instrument given in TCRdb is Illumina NovaSeq 6000. TCRalpha and TCRbeta cDNA libraries were built by 5'RACE with constant-segment primers, adding sample barcodes and unique molecular identifiers. RNA was extracted from every sample with Trizol reagent. Libraries were amplified in two PCR steps, with a second sample barcode and Illumina TruSeq adapters added in the second step. Sequencing of the libraries was done on an Illumina NovaSeq, producing 2 x 150 bp paired-end reads. Processing in the source paper ran as follows. Reads were demultiplexed and collapsed into UMI-guided consensus sequences with migec v1.2.7. With mixcr v2.1.11, UMI consensuses were aligned to TRA and TRB V and J templates and assembled into clonotypes. Expanded or contracted clonotypes were those called significant by both edgeR and NoisET, with noise models trained on biological replicates. edgeR calls used a false discovery rate-adjusted p below 0.01 and a log2 fold-change threshold of 1. PCA with hierarchical clustering of max-normalized trajectories of the 1000 most abundant clonotypes was used as exploratory dynamics analysis. Separately sequenced CD4+ and CD8+ repertoires were used to assign the CD4 or CD8 phenotype of responding clones. In-frame beta chains were kept once TCRdb had trimmed the public reads at Q25 with fastp and called clones with MiXCR. A single entry per CDR3 protein holds the most common genes and DNA from its merged rows. Clone size and V and J calls follow TCRdb, not the original study. This sample holds under 250,000 distinct CDR3 sequences; roughly a tenth were observed only once. Around 21% of the sample goes to the ten largest clones.

Ficoll-Paque density gradient centrifugation was the method used to isolate PBMCs. The receptor was isolated from a man between 18 and 29 years old who had mild COVID-19 (a few samples of this study predate the infection). The sample titles of this study are shuffled in the database, so cell type and time point are left out; the donor was told from shared clones. The chain couples TRBV12-3 or TRBV12-4 to TRBJ2-3; 15 central bases correspond to TRBD2. The sequenced sample was PBMCs or a T cell subset sorted from them (not recorded which). The DNA sequence is as follows: TGTGCCAGCAGTCCTTGGACTAGCGGGGGGGCCCGAACAGATACGCAGTATTTT. The resulting protein is CASSPWTSGGARTDTQYF.